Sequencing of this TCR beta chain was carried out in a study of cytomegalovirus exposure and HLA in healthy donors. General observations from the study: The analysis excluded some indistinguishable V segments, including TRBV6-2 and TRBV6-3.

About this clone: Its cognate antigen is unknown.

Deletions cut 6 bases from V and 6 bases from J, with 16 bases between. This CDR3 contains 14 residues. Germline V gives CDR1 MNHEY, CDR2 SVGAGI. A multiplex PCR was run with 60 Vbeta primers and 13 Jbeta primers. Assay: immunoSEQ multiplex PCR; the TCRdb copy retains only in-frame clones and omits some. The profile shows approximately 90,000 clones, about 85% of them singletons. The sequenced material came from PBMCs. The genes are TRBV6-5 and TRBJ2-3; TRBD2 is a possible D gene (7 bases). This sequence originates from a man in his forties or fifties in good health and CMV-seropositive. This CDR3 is CASRVSGGKDTQYF. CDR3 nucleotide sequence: TGTGCCAGCAGAGTCTCGGGGGGCAAGGATACGCAGTATTTT.